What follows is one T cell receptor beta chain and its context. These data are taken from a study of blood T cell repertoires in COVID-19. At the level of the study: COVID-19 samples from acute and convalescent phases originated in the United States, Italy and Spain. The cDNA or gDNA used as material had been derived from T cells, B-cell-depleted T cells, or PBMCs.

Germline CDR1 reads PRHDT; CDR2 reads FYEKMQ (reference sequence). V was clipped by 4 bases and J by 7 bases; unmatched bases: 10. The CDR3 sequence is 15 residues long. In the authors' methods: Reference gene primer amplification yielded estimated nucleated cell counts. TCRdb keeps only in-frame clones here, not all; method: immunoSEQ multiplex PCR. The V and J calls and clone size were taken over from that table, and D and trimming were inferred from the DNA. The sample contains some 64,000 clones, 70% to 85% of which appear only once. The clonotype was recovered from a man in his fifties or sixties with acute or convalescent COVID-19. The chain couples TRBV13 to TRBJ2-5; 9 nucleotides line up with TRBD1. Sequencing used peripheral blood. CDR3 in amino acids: CASSYKTGGAGTQYF. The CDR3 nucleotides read TGTGCCAGCAGCTACAAAACAGGGGGCGCTGGGACCCAGTACTTC.